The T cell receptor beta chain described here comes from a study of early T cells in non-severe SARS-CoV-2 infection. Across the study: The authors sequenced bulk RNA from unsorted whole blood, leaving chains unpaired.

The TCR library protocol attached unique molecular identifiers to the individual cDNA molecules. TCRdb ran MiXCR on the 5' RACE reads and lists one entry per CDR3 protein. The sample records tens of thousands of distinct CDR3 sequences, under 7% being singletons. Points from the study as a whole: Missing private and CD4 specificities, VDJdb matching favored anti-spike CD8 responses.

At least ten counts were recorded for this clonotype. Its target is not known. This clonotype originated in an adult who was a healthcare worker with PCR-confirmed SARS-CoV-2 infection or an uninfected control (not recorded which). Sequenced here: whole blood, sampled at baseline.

CDR3 in amino acids: CAGGTTGYNEQFF. The CDR3 DNA is TGTGCCGGGGGGACAACCGGGTACAATGAGCAGTTCTTC. The chain joins TRBV7-2 to TRBJ2-1; tentatively, D is TRBD1 or TRBD2 (6 bases each). This CDR3 has 13 residues. Germline V gives CDR1 SGHTA, CDR2 FQGNSA. V was shortened by 11 bases and J by 4 bases, with 15 bases between the two germline ends.